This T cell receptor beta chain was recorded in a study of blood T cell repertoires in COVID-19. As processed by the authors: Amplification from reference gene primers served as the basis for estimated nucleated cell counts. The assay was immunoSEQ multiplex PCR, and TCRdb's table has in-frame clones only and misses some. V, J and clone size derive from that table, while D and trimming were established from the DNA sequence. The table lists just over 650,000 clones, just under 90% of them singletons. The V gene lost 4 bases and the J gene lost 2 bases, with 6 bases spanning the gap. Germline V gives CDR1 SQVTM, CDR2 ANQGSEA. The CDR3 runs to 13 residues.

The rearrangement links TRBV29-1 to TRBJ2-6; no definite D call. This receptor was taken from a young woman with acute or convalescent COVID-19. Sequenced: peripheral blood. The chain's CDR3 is CSVVSPGANVLTF. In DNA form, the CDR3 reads TGCAGCGTTGTTAGTCCTGGGGCCAACGTCCTGACTTTC.